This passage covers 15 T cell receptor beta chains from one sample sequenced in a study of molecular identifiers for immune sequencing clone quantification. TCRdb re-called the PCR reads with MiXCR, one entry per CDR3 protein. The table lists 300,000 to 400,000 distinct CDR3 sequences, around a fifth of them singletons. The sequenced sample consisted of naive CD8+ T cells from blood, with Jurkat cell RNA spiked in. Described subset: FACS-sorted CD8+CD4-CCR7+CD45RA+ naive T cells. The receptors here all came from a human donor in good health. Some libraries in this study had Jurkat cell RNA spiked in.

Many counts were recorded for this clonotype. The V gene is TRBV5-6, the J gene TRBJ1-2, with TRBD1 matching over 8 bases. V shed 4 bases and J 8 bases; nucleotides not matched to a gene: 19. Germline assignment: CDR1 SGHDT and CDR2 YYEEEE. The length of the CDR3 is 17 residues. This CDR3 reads CASSPDSGYETGAGYTF. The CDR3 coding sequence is TGTGCCAGCAGCCCAGATTCTGGATACGAGACAGGGGCCGGCTACACCTTC.

The CDR3 bases are TGTGCCAGCTCACCAATTCCCGGGGAAGAGACCCAGTACTTC. Residues: CASSPIPGEETQYF. The V and J genes are TRBV18 and TRBJ2-5; D might be TRBD2 (5 bases). Trimming left V 2 bases short and J 3 bases short, with 10 bases between. Germline V CDR1 and CDR2: KGHSH, LQKENI. The CDR3 contains 14 residues.

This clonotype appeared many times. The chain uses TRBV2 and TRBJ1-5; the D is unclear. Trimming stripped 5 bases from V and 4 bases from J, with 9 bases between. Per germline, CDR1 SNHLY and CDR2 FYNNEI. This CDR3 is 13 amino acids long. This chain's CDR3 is CASSWWGNQPQHF. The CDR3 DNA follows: TGTGCCAGCAGTTGGTGGGGTAATCAGCCCCAGCATTTT.

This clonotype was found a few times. The CDR3: CASSGIYGSSYNEQFF. The CDR3 bases are TGTGCCAGCAGCGGGATCTATGGGAGCTCCTACAATGAGCAGTTCTTC. The chain recombines TRBV5-6 with TRBJ2-1; the D gene is possibly TRBD2 (5 bases). There are 16 residues in the CDR3. V gave up 4 bases and J gave up 0 bases, with 14 bases separating them. Germline lookup yields CDR1 SGHDT and CDR2 YYEEEE.

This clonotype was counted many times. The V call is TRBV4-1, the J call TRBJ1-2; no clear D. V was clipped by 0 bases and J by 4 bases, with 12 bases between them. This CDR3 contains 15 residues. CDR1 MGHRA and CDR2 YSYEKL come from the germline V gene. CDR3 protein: CASSQDPAFTYGYTF. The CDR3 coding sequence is TGCGCCAGCAGCCAAGACCCGGCATTCACCTATGGCTACACCTTC.

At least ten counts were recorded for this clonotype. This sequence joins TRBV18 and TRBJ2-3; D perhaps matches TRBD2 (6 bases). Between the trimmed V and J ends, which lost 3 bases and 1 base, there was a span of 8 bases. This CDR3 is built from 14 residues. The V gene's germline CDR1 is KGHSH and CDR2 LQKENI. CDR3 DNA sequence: TGTGCCAGCTCACCGTCGGGGGGCACAGATACGCAGTATTTT. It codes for CASSPSGGTDTQYF.

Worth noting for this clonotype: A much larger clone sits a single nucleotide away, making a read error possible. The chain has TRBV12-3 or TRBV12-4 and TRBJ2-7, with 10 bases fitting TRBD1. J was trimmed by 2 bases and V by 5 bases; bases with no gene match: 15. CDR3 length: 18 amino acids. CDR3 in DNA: TGTGCCAGCAGTGGTCTCCCGGGACAGGGGCCATCTACCTACGAGCAGTACTTC. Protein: CASSGLPGQGPSTYEQYF.

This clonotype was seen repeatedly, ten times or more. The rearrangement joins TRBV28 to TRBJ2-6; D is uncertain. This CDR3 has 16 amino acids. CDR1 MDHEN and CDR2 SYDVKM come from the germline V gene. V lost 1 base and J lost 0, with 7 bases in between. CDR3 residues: CASSLFGGSGANVLTF. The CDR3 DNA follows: TGTGCCAGCAGTTTATTCGGCGGCTCTGGGGCCAACGTCCTGACTTTC.

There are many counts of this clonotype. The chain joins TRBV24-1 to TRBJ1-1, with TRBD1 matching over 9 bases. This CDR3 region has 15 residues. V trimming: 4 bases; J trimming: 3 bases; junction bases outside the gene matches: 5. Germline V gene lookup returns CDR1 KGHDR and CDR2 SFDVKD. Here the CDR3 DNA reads TGTGCCACCAGTGACGGGGGACAGGGCCACACTGAAGCTTTCTTT. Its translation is CATSDGGQGHTEAFF.

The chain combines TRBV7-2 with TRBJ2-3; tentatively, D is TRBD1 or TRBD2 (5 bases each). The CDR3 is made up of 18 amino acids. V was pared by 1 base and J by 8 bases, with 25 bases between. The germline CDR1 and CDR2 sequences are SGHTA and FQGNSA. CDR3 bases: TGTGCCAGCAGCTTAGGAACCGGGGCGTACTTGCGTAAAGGTACGCAGTATTTT. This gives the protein CASSLGTGAYLRKGTQYF.

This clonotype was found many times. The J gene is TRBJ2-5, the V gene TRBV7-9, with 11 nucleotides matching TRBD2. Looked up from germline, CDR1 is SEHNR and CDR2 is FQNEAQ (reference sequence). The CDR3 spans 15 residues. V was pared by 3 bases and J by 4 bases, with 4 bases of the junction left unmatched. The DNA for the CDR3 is TGTGCCAGCAGCTTCATAGCGGGGGGGCCAGAGACCCAGTACTTC. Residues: CASSFIAGGPETQYF.

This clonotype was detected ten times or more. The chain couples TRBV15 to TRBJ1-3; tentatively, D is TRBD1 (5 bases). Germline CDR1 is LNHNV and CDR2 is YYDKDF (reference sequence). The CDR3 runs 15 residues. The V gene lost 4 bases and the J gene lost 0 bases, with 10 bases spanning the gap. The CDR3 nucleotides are TGTGCCACCAGCAACGAGGGGCACTCTGGAAACACCATATATTTT. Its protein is CATSNEGHSGNTIYF.

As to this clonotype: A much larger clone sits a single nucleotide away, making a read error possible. The DNA for the CDR3 is TGCGCCAGCAGCTCGGAGATCAGGGTCCAAGAGACCCAGTACTTC. Translating gives CASSSEIRVQETQYF. The chain employs TRBV5-1 and TRBJ2-5; D possibly corresponds to TRBD1 (5 bases). Germline CDR1 SGHRS, CDR2 YFSETQ. The V and J ends lost 3 bases and 1 base respectively, with 13 bases between them. CDR3 length: 15 residues.

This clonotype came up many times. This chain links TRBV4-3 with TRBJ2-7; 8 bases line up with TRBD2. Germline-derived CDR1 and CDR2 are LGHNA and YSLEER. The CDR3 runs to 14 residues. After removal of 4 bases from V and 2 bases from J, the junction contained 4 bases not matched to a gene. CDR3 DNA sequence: TGCGCCAGCAGCCCCGGGACTAGGACCTACGAGCAGTACTTC. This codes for CASSPGTRTYEQYF.

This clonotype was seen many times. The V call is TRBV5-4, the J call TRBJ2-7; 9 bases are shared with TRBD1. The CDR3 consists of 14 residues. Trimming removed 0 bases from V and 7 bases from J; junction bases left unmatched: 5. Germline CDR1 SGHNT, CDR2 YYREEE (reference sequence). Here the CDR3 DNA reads TGTGCCAGCAGCTTGGACAGGGGGCAAAATGAGCAGTACTTC. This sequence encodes CASSLDRGQNEQYF.